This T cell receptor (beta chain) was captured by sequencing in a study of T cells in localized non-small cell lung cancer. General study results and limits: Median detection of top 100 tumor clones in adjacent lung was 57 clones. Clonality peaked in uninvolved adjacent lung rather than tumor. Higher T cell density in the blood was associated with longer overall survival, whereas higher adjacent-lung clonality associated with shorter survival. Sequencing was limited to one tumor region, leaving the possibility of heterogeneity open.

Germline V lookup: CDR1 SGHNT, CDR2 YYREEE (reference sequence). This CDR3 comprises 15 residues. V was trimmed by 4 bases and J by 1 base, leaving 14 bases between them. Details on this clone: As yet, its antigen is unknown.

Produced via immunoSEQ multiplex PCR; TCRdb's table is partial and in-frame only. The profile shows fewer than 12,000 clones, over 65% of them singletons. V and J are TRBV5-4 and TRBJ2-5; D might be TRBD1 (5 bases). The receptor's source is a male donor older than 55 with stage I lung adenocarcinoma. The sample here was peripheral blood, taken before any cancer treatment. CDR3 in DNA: TGTGCCAGCAGCCCCGGTGGTAGGGGCCAAGAGACCCAGTACTTC. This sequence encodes CASSPGGRGQETQYF.